The rows below give T cell receptor beta chains drawn from one sample of a study of T cell clonotyping in hematopoietic cell transplantation. The data were produced by immunoSEQ multiplex PCR, yet TCRdb's version contains in-frame clones alone and is incomplete. Of approximately 10,000 clones detected, about 80% appear once; the ten largest clones hold 35% to 50%. The sample consisted of peripheral blood mononuclear cells, taken 180 days after allogeneic stem cell transplant. These receptors all come from a female patient aged 50-59 years who had an allogeneic stem cell transplant from a related donor, so the T cells may come from the graft donor. Some clones in this sample may be carry-over from other donors' samples. The CDR3 runs from the conserved cysteine through the conserved F or W. Each record gives: J gene, D gene, clone size, V gene, CDR3 DNA, CDR3 protein. The D gene is left open where the match is weak. A row's size may be missing; if present it is once, few, many or a size class.

>TRBJ1-6|.|.|TRBV7-8
TGTGCCAGCAGCTTAGACATGGGGTTGGGTTCACCCCTCCACTTT
CASSLDMGLGSPLHF
>TRBJ1-1|.|once|TRBV7-9
TGTGCCAGCAGCTTAGGAGCTAACACTGAAGCTTTCTTT
CASSLGANTEAFF
>TRBJ2-2|.|.|TRBV5-4
TGTGCCAGCAGCTTGAACGGGGGTGGCACCGGGGAGCTGTTTTTT
CASSLNGGGTGELFF
>TRBJ2-7|.|medium-sized|TRBV19
TGTGCCAGTAGTATCCGCGCTAGTCTCTACGAGCAGTACTTC
CASSIRASLYEQYF
>TRBJ2-7|TRBD1|few|TRBV28
TGTGCCAGTAGTCCCCGTACAGGGGCCCGAGAGCAGTACTTC
CASSPRTGAREQYF
>TRBJ1-2|.|.|TRBV29-1
TGCAGCGTTCGGTCAGCGTTTAACTATGGCTACACCTTC
CSVRSAFNYGYTF
>TRBJ2-3|.|.|TRBV5-6
TGTGCCAGCAGCATCCAGGGTGTAGATACGCAGTATTTT
CASSIQGVDTQYF
>TRBJ1-5|.|.|TRBV2
TGTGCCAGCAGTGAAGCAATAGGGGGAAGGCAGCCCCAGCATTTT
CASSEAIGGRQPQHF
>TRBJ1-4|.|.|TRBV9
TGTGCCAGCAGCCAACATACAGGTGCCCTTAATGAAAAACTGTTTTTT
CASSQHTGALNEKLFF
>TRBJ1-2|TRBD1|.|TRBV7-2
TGTGCCAGCGTACAGGGGGCGTTTAATGGCTACACCTTC
CASVQGAFNGYTF
>TRBJ2-7|.|.|TRBV2
TGTGCCAGCAGTGAAATGGCAGGGAGGGAGCAGTACTTC
CASSEMAGREQYF
>TRBJ1-1|.|.|TRBV19
TGTGCCAGTAGTATTGATGGGCCTAACACTGAAGCTTTCTTT
CASSIDGPNTEAFF
>TRBJ1-3|.|.|TRBV29-1
TGCAGCGCACGGACAGTAGGAAACACCATATATTTT
CSARTVGNTIYF
>TRBJ2-7|.|.|TRBV9
TGTGCCAGCAGCGTAGGGGAACGGACGCCTTCCTACGAGCAGTACTTC
CASSVGERTPSYEQYF